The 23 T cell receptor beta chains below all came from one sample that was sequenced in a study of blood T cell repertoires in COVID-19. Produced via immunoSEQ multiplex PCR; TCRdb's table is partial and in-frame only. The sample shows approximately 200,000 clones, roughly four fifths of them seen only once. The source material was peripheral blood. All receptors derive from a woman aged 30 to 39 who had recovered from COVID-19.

CDR3 coding DNA: TGTGCCAGCAGCCTAGGGGTCGGTGAAAAACTGTTTTTT. It codes for CASSLGVGEKLFF. The V gene is TRBV7-3, the J gene TRBJ1-4; weak D call: TRBD1 (5 bases). With 5 bases removed from V and 7 bases from J, the gap between germline ends came to 11 bases. The CDR3 length is 13 residues. The germline V gene encodes CDR1 SGHTA and CDR2 FQGTGA.

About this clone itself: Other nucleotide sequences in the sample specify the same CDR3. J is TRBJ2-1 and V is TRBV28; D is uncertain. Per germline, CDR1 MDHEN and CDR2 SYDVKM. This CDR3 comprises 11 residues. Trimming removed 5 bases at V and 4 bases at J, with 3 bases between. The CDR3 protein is CASSPYNEQFF. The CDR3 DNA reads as TGTGCCAGCAGTCCTTACAATGAGCAGTTCTTC.

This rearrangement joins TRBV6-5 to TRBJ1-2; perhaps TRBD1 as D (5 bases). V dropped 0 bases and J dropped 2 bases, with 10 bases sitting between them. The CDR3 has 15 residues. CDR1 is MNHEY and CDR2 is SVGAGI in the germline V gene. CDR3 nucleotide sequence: TGTGCCAGCAGTTACTCAGGGGCTGGAAACTATGGCTACACCTTC. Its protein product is CASSYSGAGNYGYTF.

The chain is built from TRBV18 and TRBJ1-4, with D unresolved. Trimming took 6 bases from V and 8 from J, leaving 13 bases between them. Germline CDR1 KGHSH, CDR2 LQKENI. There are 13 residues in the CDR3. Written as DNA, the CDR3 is TGTGCCAGCTCCCCCCCGAGTGAAGAAAAACTGTTTTTT. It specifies CASSPPSEEKLFF.

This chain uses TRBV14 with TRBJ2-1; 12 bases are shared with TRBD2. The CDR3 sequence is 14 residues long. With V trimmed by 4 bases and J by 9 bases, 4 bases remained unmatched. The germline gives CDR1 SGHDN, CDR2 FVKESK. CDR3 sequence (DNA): TGTGCCAGCAGCCTCCTGACTAGCGGGAGTGAGCAGTTCTTC. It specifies CASSLLTSGSEQFF.

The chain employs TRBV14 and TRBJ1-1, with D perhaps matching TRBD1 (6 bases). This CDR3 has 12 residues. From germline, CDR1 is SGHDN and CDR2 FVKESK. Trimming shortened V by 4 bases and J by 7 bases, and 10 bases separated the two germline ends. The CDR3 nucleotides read TGTGCCAGCAGCCCACAACAGGGTGAAGCTTTCTTT. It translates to CASSPQQGEAFF. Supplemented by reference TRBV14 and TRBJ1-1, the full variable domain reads EAGVTQFPSHSVIEKGQTVTLRCDPISGHDNLYWYRRVMGKEIKFLLHFVKESKQDESGMPNNRFLAERTGGTYSTLKVQPAELEDSGVYFCASSPQQGEAFFGQGTRLTVV.

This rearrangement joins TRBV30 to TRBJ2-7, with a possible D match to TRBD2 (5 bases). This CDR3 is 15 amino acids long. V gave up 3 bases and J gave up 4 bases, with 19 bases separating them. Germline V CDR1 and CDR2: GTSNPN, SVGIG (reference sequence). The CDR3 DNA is TGTGCCTGGAGAGAAAAAGGACGGGGAGAATACGAGCAGTACTTC. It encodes CAWREKGRGEYEQYF. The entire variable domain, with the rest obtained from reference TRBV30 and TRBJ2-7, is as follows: SQTIHQWPATLVQPVGSPLSLECTVEGTSNPNLYWYRQAAGRGLQLLFYSVGIGQISSEVPQNLSASRPQDRQFILSSKKLLLSDSGFYLCAWREKGRGEYEQYFGPGTRLTVT.

The CDR3 sequence: CAWKVGVGGMYEQFF. The CDR3 DNA sequence: TGTGCCTGGAAGGTGGGAGTGGGGGGGATGTATGAGCAGTTCTTC. The chain links TRBV30 to TRBJ2-1; TRBD2 matches 7 bases. Germline V lookup: CDR1 GTSNPN, CDR2 SVGIG (reference sequence). V lost 4 bases and J lost 8; bases outside the gene matches: 14. The length of the CDR3 is 15 residues.

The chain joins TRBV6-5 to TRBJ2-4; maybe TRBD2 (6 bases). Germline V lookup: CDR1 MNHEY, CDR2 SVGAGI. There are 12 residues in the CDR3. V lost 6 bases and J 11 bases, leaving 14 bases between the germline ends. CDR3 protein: CASRDRTTLQYF. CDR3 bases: TGTGCCAGCAGAGACCGGACTACCCTTCAGTACTTC.

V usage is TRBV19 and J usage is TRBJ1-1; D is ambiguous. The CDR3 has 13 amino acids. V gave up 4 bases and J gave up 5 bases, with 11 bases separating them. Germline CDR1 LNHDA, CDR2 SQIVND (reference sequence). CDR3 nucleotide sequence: TGTGCCAGTAGTACCTGGGCGAGTACTGAAGCTTTCTTT. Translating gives CASSTWASTEAFF.

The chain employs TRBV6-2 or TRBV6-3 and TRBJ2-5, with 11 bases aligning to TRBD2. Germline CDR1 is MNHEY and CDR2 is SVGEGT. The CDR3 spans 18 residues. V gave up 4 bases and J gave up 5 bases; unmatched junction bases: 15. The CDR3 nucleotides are TGTGCCAGCAGTTCCCGTGGGCTAGCGGGAGGCCTGGGGGAGACCCAGTACTTC. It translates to CASSSRGLAGGLGETQYF.

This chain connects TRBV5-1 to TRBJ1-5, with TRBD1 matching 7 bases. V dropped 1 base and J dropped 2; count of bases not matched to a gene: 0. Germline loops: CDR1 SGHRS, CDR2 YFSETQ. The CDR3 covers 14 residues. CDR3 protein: CASSLTGGNQPQHF. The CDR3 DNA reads TGCGCCAGCAGCTTGACAGGGGGCAATCAGCCCCAGCATTTT. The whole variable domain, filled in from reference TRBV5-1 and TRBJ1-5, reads KAGVTQTPRYLIKTRGQQVTLSCSPISGHRSVSWYQQTPGQGLQFLFEYFSETQRNKGNFPGRFSGRQFSNSRSEMNVSTLELGDSALYLCASSLTGGNQPQHFGDGTRLSIL.

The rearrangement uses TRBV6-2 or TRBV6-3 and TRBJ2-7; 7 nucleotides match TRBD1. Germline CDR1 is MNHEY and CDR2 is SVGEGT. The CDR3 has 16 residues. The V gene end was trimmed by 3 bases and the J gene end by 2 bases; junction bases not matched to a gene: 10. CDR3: CASSYVGQRLPYEQYF. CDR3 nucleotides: TGTGCCAGCAGTTATGTGGGACAGCGACTCCCCTACGAGCAGTACTTC.

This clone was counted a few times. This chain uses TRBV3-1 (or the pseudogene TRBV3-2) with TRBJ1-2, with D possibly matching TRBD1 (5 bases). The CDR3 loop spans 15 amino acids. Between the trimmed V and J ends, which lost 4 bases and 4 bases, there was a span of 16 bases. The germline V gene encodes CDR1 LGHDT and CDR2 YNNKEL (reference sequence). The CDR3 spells CASSPTRGTSYGYTF. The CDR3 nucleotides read TGTGCCAGCAGCCCGACACGGGGGACCAGCTATGGCTACACCTTC.

CDR3 region: CASKKPGGPVEKLFF. The CDR3 nucleotides read TGTGCCAGCAAAAAGCCGGGGGGGCCGGTTGAAAAACTGTTTTTT. The V and J genes are TRBV28 and TRBJ1-4, with a weak D call TRBD1 (6 bases). This CDR3 has 15 amino acids. Between the trimmed V and J ends, which lost 7 bases and 7 bases, there was a span of 19 bases. The germline V gene encodes CDR1 MDHEN and CDR2 SYDVKM. Using reference TRBV28 and TRBJ1-4 for the parts outside the CDR3, the full variable domain is DVKVTQSSRYLVKRTGEKVFLECVQDMDHENMFWYRQDPGLGLRLIYFSYDVKMKEKGDIPEGYSVSREKKERFSLILESASTNQTSMYLCASKKPGGPVEKLFFGSGTQLSVL.

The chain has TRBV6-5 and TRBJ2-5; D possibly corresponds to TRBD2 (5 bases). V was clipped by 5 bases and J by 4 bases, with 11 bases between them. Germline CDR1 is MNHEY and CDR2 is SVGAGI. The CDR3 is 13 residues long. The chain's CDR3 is CASSLTGRETQYF. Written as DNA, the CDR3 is TGTGCCAGCAGTCTTACTGGGAGAGAGACCCAGTACTTC.

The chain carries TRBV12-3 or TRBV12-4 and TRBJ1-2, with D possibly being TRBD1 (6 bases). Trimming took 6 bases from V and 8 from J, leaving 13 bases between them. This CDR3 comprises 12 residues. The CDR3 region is CASSPDSWGYTF. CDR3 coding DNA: TGTGCCAGCAGCCCGGACAGTTGGGGCTACACCTTC.

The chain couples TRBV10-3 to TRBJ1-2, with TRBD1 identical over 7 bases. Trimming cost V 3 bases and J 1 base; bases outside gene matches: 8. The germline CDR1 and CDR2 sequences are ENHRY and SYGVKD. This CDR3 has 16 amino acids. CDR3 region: CAISERVGGDNYGYTF. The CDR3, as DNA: TGTGCCATCAGTGAAAGGGTAGGGGGCGATAACTATGGCTACACCTTC.

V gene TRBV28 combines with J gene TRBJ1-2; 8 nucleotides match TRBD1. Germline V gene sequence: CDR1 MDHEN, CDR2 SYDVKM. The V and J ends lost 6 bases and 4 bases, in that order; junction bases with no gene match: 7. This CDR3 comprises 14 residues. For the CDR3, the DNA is TGTGCCAGCAGGTCAGGGGGCTCGGGCTATGGCTACACCTTC. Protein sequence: CASRSGGSGYGYTF.

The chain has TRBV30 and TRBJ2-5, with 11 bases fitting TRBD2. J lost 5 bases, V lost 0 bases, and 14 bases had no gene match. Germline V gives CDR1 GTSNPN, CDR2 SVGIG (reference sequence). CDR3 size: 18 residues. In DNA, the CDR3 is TGTGCCTGGAGTGTAATTAGCGGGAGGGCCGGGTTCGGGGAGACCCAGTACTTC. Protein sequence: CAWSVISGRAGFGETQYF.

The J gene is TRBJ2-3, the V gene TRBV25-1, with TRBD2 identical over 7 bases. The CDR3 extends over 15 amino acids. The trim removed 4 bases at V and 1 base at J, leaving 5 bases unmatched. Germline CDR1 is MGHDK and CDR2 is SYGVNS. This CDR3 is CASSVGGAGTDTQYF. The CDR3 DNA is TGTGCCAGCAGTGTGGGAGGGGCAGGCACAGATACGCAGTATTTT. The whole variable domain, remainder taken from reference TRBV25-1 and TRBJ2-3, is EADIYQTPRYLVIGTGKKITLECSQTMGHDKMYWYQQDPGMELHLIHYSYGVNSTEKGDLSSESTVSRIRTEHFPLTLESARPSHTSQYLCASSVGGAGTDTQYFGPGTRLTVL.

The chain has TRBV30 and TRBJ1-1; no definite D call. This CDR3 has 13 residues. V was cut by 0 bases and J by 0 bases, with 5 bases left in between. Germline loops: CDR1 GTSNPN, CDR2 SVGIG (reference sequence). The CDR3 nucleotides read TGTGCCTGGAGTGTACTCATGAACACTGAAGCTTTCTTT. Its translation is CAWSVLMNTEAFF.

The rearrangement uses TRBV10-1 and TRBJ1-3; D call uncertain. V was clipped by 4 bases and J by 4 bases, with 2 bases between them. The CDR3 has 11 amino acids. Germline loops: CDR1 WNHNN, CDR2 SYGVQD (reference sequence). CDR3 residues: CASSAGNTIYF. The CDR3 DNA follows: TGCGCCAGCAGTGCGGGAAACACCATATATTTT.